The source of this T cell receptor beta chain is a study of cytomegalovirus exposure and HLA in healthy donors. Trimming shortened V by 4 bases and J by 2 bases, and 18 bases separated the two germline ends. The germline V gene encodes CDR1 PRHDT and CDR2 FYEKMQ (reference sequence). There are 17 residues in the CDR3. TCRdb keeps only in-frame clones here, not all; method: immunoSEQ multiplex PCR. The table has about 170,000 clones, roughly 89% seen once. The clonotype comes from a man aged 18 to 30 in good health and CMV-seropositive. The J gene is TRBJ2-1, the V gene TRBV13; D is possibly TRBD2 (6 bases). Material: PBMCs. The CDR3 bases are TGTGCCAGCAGCTCCTCTAAGTGGGGGACTCCCTACAATGAGCAGTTCTTC. Translating it yields CASSSSKWGTPYNEQFF.